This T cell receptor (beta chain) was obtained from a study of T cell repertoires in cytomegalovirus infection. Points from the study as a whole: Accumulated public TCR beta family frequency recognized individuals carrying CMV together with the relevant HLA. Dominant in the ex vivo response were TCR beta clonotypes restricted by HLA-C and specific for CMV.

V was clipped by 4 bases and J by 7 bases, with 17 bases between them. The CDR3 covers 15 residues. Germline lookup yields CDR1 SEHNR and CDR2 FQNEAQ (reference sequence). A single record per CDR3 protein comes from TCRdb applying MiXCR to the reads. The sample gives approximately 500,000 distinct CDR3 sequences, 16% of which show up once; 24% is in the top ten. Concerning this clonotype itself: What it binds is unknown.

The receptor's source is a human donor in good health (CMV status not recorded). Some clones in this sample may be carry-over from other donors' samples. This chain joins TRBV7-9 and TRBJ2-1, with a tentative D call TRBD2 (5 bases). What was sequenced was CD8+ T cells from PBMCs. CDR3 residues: CASSSLASPRNEQFF. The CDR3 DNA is TGTGCCAGCAGCTCTCTAGCCTCCCCCAGGAATGAGCAGTTCTTC.